This passage covers 17 T cell receptor beta chains from one sample sequenced in a study of PD-L1 blockade in urothelial cancer. Sequenced by immunoSEQ multiplex PCR; TCRdb stores in-frame clones only, minus some. Of 46,000 or so clones listed, 87% are singletons. The sequencing used PBMCs, collected around atezolizumab (anti-PD-L1) treatment. Every receptor here comes from a man in his sixties with urothelial cancer.

This clone was seen more than once but under ten times. The chain joins TRBV5-6 to TRBJ2-5, with 10 bases identical to TRBD2. This CDR3 is built from 14 residues. Germline lookup yields CDR1 SGHDT and CDR2 YYEEEE. V lost 2 bases and J lost 4; bases outside the gene matches: 2. The CDR3 reads CASSLLAGPETQYF. In DNA, the CDR3 is TGTGCCAGCAGCTTACTAGCGGGGCCAGAGACCCAGTACTTC.

In the case of this clone: The junction shows a germline mismatch at one end, possibly a read error. The chain is built from TRBV5-3 and TRBJ1-2; tentatively, D is TRBD1 (6 bases). TRBV5-3 is marked as an open reading frame, function uncertain. The CDR3 has 13 residues. The CDR3 DNA is TGTGCCAGTGGTACCCGCAGGGGCCCCGCTAATCCCTTC. It yields the protein CASGTRRGPANPF.

V and J are TRBV5-1 and TRBJ2-1, with D perhaps TRBD1 (6 bases). The CDR3 has 14 residues. V was pared by 5 bases and J by 5 bases, with 14 bases between. The germline gives CDR1 SGHRS, CDR2 YFSETQ. DNA for the CDR3: TGCGCCAGCAGACAGGGCCCGAACGACAATGAGCAGTTCTTC. Translating gives CASRQGPNDNEQFF.

This rearrangement joins TRBV11-2 to TRBJ2-1; D possibly corresponds to TRBD1 (5 bases). The CDR3 runs 13 residues. Germline CDR1 SGHAT, CDR2 FQNNGV. V was trimmed by 3 bases and J by 15 bases, leaving 18 bases between them. CDR3 sequence reads: CASSLLLQGILFF. The CDR3 DNA is TGTGCCAGCAGCTTGTTACTGCAGGGTATCCTGTTCTTC.

The rearrangement links TRBV6-4 to TRBJ2-3; 10 bases fit TRBD2. Germline loops: CDR1 MRHNA, CDR2 SNTAGT. This CDR3 has 15 residues. V was pared by 4 bases and J by 3 bases, with 4 bases of the junction left unmatched. The CDR3 nucleotides read TGTGCCAGCAGTGCTAGCGGGGGATATACAGATACGCAGTATTTT. Its translation is CASSASGGYTDTQYF.

The V gene is TRBV6-1, the J gene TRBJ1-2, with D hard to call. CDR3 length: 14 residues. Trimming removed 6 bases from V and 10 bases from J, with 21 bases in between. Germline lookup yields CDR1 MNHNS and CDR2 SASEGT. CDR3 in amino acids: CASSQTYVDLVYTF. CDR3 DNA sequence: TGTGCCAGCAGCCAGACTTACGTGGATTTGGTCTACACCTTC.

The V and J genes are TRBV2 and TRBJ2-7; D gene ambiguous. The germline V gene has CDR1 SNHLY and CDR2 FYNNEI. This CDR3 contains 14 residues. The germline V and J ends were trimmed by 3 bases and 1 base, with 10 bases remaining between them. For the CDR3, the DNA is TGTGCCAGCAGTGAGATGTCTAATTCCTACGAGCAGTACTTC. Amino acids: CASSEMSNSYEQYF.

This clone has only a few counts. The sample holds other DNA sequences that translate to the same CDR3. This chain links TRBV7-9 with TRBJ1-2; possibly TRBD1 for D (6 bases). This CDR3 is built from 13 residues. From germline, CDR1 is SEHNR and CDR2 FQNEAQ (reference sequence). V shed 1 base and J shed 4 bases, with 7 bases lying between them. The CDR3 coding sequence is TGTGCCAGCAGCTTAGACAGGGTCTATGGCTACACCTTC. It specifies CASSLDRVYGYTF.

V and J are TRBV19 and TRBJ1-3; weak D call: TRBD1 (6 bases). The V end lost 3 bases, the J end lost 1 base, and 13 bases lay between the germline ends. CDR3 length: 16 amino acids. Germline V lookup: CDR1 LNHDA, CDR2 SQIVND (reference sequence). CDR3 nucleotide sequence: TGTGCCAGTAGTATTCCCTACAGGGCTTCTGGAAACACCATATATTTT. It is translated as CASSIPYRASGNTIYF. The variable domain in full, with the rest retrieved from reference TRBV19 and TRBJ1-3, is DGGITQSPKYLFRKEGQNVTLSCEQNLNHDAMYWYRQDPGQGLRLIYYSQIVNDFQKGDIAEGYSVSREKKESFPLTVTSAQKNPTAFYLCASSIPYRASGNTIYFGEGSWLTVV.

The rearrangement uses TRBV10-3 and TRBJ1-4; D perhaps matches TRBD1 (6 bases). V dropped 2 bases and J dropped 2 bases, with 12 bases sitting between them. Per germline, CDR1 ENHRY and CDR2 SYGVKD. The CDR3 totals 16 residues. The chain's CDR3 is CAISERGLSTNEKLFF. CDR3 nucleotide sequence: TGTGCCATCAGTGAGAGGGGGTTATCGACTAATGAAAAACTGTTTTTT.

This chain links TRBV30 with TRBJ2-7; TRBD2 matches 8 bases. Germline V CDR1 and CDR2: GTSNPN, SVGIG (reference sequence). This CDR3 has 14 amino acids. V dropped 4 bases and J dropped 5; count of bases not matched to a gene: 10. CDR3 coding DNA: TGTGCCTGGACCACAGTCTCGGGAGGGAACGAGCAGTACTTC. Its translation: CAWTTVSGGNEQYF.

V is TRBV10-1 and J is TRBJ2-3, with D possibly being TRBD1 (5 bases). Looked up from germline, CDR1 is WNHNN and CDR2 is SYGVQD (reference sequence). V dropped 0 bases and J dropped 2 bases, with 9 bases sitting between them. This CDR3 spans 15 amino acids. The CDR3 DNA reads TGCGCCAGCAGTGAGTCGGGGCTCGCCACAGATACGCAGTATTTT. It specifies CASSESGLATDTQYF.

The chain has TRBV27 and TRBJ2-1; 9 bases agree with TRBD2. The germline gives CDR1 MNHEY, CDR2 SMNVEV (reference sequence). The V and J ends lost 4 bases and 4 bases, in that order; junction bases with no gene match: 8. The length of the CDR3 is 16 residues. The chain's CDR3 is CASSWRGGIPYNEQFF. CDR3 sequence (DNA): TGTGCCAGCAGTTGGCGGGGGGGCATACCATACAATGAGCAGTTCTTC.

The CDR3 DNA reads TGTGCCAGCTCACCCTCCAGACAGGGCAACTCTGGAAACACCATATATTTT. Amino acid sequence: CASSPSRQGNSGNTIYF. The rearrangement uses TRBV18 and TRBJ1-3; 7 nucleotides match TRBD1. The trim removed 3 bases at V and 0 bases at J, leaving 8 bases unmatched. This CDR3 spans 17 amino acids. CDR1 is KGHSH, CDR2 LQKENI, per germline.

The chain links TRBV30 to TRBJ1-1; 7 positions agree with TRBD1. The trim removed 2 bases at V and 7 bases at J, leaving 7 bases unmatched. Germline values: CDR1 GTSNPN, CDR2 SVGIG (reference sequence). The CDR3 runs 13 residues. CDR3 residues: CAWSTGVQGEAFF. The CDR3 DNA is TGTGCCTGGAGTACAGGGGTGCAGGGTGAAGCTTTCTTT.

The V and J genes are TRBV9 and TRBJ1-6; 8 positions match TRBD1. This CDR3 spans 15 amino acids. The germline V gene encodes CDR1 SGDLS and CDR2 YYNGEE. V dropped 3 bases and J dropped 8; count of bases not matched to a gene: 7. The CDR3 loop is CASSGQGWGDSPLHF. The CDR3 region has the DNA TGTGCCAGCAGCGGACAGGGGTGGGGGGATTCACCCCTCCACTTT.

The chain joins TRBV6-6 to TRBJ1-5; unclear D gene. Per the germline V gene, CDR1 is MNHNY and CDR2 is SVGAGI (reference sequence). The V end lost 1 base, the J end lost 2 bases, and 9 bases lay between the germline ends. The CDR3 covers 15 residues. The CDR3 sequence: CASSYFQVGNQPQHF. CDR3 coding DNA: TGTGCCAGCAGTTACTTCCAGGTTGGCAATCAGCCCCAGCATTTT.